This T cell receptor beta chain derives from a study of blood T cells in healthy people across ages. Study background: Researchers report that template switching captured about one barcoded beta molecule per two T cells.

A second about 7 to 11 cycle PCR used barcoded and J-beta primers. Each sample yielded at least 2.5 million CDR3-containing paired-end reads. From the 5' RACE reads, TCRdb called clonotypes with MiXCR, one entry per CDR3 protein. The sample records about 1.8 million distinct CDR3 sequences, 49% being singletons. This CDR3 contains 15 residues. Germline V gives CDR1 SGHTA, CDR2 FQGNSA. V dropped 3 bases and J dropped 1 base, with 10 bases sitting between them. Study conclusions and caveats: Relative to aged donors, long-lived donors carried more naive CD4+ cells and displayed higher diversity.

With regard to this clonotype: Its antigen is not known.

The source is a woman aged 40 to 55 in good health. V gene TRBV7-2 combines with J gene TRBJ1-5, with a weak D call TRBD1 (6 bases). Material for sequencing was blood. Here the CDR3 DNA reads TGTGCCAGCAGCTTTAACAGGGAGAGCAATCAGCCCCAGCATTTT. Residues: CASSFNRESNQPQHF.